Shown below are 17 T cell receptor beta chains from a single sample sequenced in a study of monozygotic twins with inflammatory bowel disease. TCRdb re-called the 5' RACE reads and shows each CDR3 protein once, DNA omitted. Recorded for this sample: some 450,000 distinct CDR3 sequences. Sequenced: blood. These receptors came from a human donor with ulcerative colitis or Crohn's disease, or a healthy co-twin of an affected twin (not recorded which).

The chain uses TRBV6-1 and TRBJ1-5; the D call of TRBD1 rests on TCRdb alone, since no DNA is present to check it. Per the germline V gene, CDR1 is MNHNS and CDR2 is SASEGT. The CDR3 is 14 residues long. The CDR3 spells CASSERGTNQPQHF.

This rearrangement joins TRBV10-3 to TRBJ1-1. CDR3 length: 11 residues. The V gene's germline CDR1 is ENHRY and CDR2 SYGVKD. The CDR3 protein is CAISDSLEAFF.

The chain combines TRBV7-7 with TRBJ2-2; checking the TCRdb D call of TRBD2 is not possible without DNA. CDR3 length: 15 residues. The germline V gene has CDR1 SSHAT and CDR2 FNYEAQ (reference sequence). This CDR3 is CASSPTKANTGELFF.

V and J are TRBV5-1 and TRBJ2-1; TCRdb reports TRBD1, a call that lacks DNA to check it against. The germline V gene encodes CDR1 SGHRS and CDR2 YFSETQ. This CDR3 has 15 residues. The CDR3 protein is CASSGGLLRVNEQFF.

This chain's CDR3 is CASSQSPWVLSPFF. The rearrangement uses TRBV6-1 and TRBJ1-1. The CDR3 extends over 14 amino acids. The germline V gene has CDR1 MNHNS and CDR2 SASEGT.

The V gene is TRBV20-1, the J gene TRBJ1-1; TCRdb gives TRBD1 as the D gene, but with no DNA this cannot be confirmed. Germline CDR1 is DFQATT and CDR2 is SNEGSKA (reference sequence). The CDR3 runs to 15 residues. The CDR3 loop is CSARSRAQMNTEAFF.

The rearrangement joins TRBV19 to TRBJ1-1. Germline V gene data show CDR1 as LNHDA and CDR2 as SQIVND (reference sequence). The length of the CDR3 is 13 residues. The CDR3 spells CASSVVRDGEAFF.

The V gene is TRBV10-3, the J gene TRBJ1-5. The CDR3 length is 14 residues. Germline V gene sequence: CDR1 ENHRY, CDR2 SYGVKD. The CDR3 loop is CAISERGENQPQHF.

This chain links TRBV10-3 with TRBJ2-7. CDR1 is ENHRY, CDR2 SYGVKD, per germline. This CDR3 has 11 amino acids. The CDR3 is CAISSGYEQYF.

The CDR3 sequence is CASSALGDTEAFF. This sequence joins TRBV7-9 and TRBJ1-1; with no DNA, the TCRdb D assignment of TRBD1 cannot be verified. Germline V lookup: CDR1 SEHNR, CDR2 FQNEAQ (reference sequence). The CDR3 has 13 amino acids.

V usage is TRBV12-3 or TRBV12-4 and J usage is TRBJ1-1. The CDR3 totals 15 residues. CDR3 sequence: CASSLSGKLPFQAFF.

This chain joins TRBV5-1 and TRBJ2-7. The length of the CDR3 is 13 residues. Per the germline V gene, CDR1 is SGHRS and CDR2 is YFSETQ. The CDR3 region is CVSSLRSDYEQYF. Full variable domain (remainder filled in from reference TRBV5-1 and TRBJ2-7): KAGVTQTPRYLIKTRGQQVTLSCSPISGHRSVSWYQQTPGQGLQFLFEYFSETQRNKGNFPGRFSGRQFSNSRSEMNVSTLELGDSALYLCVSSLRSDYEQYFGPGTRLTVT.

The chain recombines TRBV6-2 or TRBV6-3 with TRBJ2-1; the D call of TRBD2 rests on TCRdb alone, since no DNA is present to check it. The CDR3 length is 17 residues. Germline values: CDR1 MNHEY, CDR2 SVGEGT. The CDR3 loop reads CASKRLAGPLRENEQFF.

The genes are TRBV6-5 and TRBJ1-6. This CDR3 contains 13 residues. Germline V gene data show CDR1 as MNHEY and CDR2 as SVGAGI. This chain's CDR3 is CASSSREGSPLHF.

The gene calls are TRBV12-3 or TRBV12-4 and TRBJ1-1; TCRdb reports TRBD1, a call that lacks DNA to check it against. This CDR3 is built from 14 residues. CDR3 loop: CASSWGGKNTEAFF.

The genes are TRBV12-3 or TRBV12-4 and TRBJ2-2. The CDR3 totals 14 residues. This CDR3 is CASSFPRGSGELFF.

The chain joins TRBV30 to TRBJ2-7; the TCRdb call, TRBD2, lacks DNA for checking. The V gene's germline CDR1 is GTSNPN and CDR2 SVGIG (reference sequence). The CDR3 totals 16 residues. CDR3 sequence: CAWSVASGLAIYEQYF.